This T cell receptor (beta chain) was retrieved from a study of T cells in Graves' hyperthyroidism and ophthalmopathy. Across the study: The initial diagnosis was the point when peripheral blood was collected, ahead of any treatment. Regarding the study as a whole: Most thyroid clonotypes expanded above 0.001 appeared in blood too.

This clonotype was counted ten times or more. Antigen unknown. In germline, CDR1 is SNHLY, CDR2 FYNNEI. The CDR3 is made up of 15 amino acids. Trimming cost V 10 bases and J 2 bases; bases outside gene matches: 6. Researchers amplified the TCR beta CDR3 regions from RNA transcripts. Primed by the HTBI set, a first-round RT-PCR was run on the TCR CDR3. TCRdb ran MiXCR on the multiplex PCR reads and lists one entry per CDR3 protein. Altogether 620,000 or so distinct CDR3 sequences are present, 14% being singletons, with the ten largest covering approximately 12%. The sequenced material came from blood. V is TRBV2 and J is TRBJ2-3; 13 nucleotides agree with TRBD2. The TCR originated in a woman aged 45-60 years with Graves' ophthalmopathy. The CDR3 reads CAIPGLAGPTDTQYF. DNA of the CDR3: TGTGCCATCCCGGGACTAGCGGGACCCACAGATACGCAGTATTTT.